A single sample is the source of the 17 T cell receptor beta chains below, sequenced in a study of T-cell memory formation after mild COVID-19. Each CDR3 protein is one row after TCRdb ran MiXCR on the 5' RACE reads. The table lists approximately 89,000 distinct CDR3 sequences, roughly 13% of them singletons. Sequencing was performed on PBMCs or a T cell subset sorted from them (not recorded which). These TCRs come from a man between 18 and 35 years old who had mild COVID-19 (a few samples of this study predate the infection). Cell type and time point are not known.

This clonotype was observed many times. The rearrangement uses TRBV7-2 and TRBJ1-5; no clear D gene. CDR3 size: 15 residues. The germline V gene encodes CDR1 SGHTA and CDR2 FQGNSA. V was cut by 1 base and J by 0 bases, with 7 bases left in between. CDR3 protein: CASSLVPNSNQPQHF. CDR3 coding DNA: TGTGCCAGCAGCTTAGTCCCAAATAGCAATCAGCCCCAGCATTTT.

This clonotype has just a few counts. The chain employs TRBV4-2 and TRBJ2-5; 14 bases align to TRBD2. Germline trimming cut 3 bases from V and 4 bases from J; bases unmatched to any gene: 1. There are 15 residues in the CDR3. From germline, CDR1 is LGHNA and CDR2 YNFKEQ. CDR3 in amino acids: CASSQTSGGAETQYF. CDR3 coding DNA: TGTGCCAGCAGCCAGACTAGCGGGGGGGCAGAGACCCAGTACTTC.

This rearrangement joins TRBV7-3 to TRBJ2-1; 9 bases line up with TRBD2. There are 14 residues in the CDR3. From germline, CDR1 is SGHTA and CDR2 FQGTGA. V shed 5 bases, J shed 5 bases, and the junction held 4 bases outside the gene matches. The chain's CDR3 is CASSPSGDHNEQFF. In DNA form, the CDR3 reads TGTGCCAGCAGCCCTAGCGGGGACCACAATGAGCAGTTCTTC.

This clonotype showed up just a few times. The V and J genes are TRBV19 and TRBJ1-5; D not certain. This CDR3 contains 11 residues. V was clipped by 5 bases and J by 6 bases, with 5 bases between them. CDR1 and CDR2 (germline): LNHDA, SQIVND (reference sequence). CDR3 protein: CASSFGQPQHF. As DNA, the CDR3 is TGTGCCAGTAGTTTTGGTCAGCCCCAGCATTTT.

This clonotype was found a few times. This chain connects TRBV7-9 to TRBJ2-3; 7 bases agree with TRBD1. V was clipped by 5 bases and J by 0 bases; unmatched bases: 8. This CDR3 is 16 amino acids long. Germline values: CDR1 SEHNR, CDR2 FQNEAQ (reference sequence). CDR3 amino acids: CASSHIGTASTDTQYF. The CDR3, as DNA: TGTGCCAGCAGCCACATAGGGACAGCTAGCACAGATACGCAGTATTTT.

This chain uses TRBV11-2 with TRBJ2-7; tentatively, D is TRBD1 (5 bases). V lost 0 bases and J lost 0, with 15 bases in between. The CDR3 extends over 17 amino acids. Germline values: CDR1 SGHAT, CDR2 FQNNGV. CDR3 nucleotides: TGTGCCAGCAGCTTAGAGTTCGCAGGGCAAAGCTCCTACGAGCAGTACTTC. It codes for CASSLEFAGQSSYEQYF.

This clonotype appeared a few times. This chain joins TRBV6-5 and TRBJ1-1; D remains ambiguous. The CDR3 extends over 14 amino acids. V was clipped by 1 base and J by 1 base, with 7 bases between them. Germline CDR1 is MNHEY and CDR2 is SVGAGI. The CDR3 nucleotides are TGTGCCAGCAGTTACTATGCCCCGAACACTGAAGCTTTCTTT. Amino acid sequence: CASSYYAPNTEAFF.

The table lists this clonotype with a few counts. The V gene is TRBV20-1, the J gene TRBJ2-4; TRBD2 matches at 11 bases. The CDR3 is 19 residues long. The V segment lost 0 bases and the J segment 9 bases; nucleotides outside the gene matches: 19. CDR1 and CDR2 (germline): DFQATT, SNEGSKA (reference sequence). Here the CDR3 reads CSARDQARDSGGARSIQYF. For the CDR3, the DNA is TGCAGTGCTAGAGATCAGGCCAGGGATAGCGGGGGGGCCCGTTCCATTCAGTACTTC.

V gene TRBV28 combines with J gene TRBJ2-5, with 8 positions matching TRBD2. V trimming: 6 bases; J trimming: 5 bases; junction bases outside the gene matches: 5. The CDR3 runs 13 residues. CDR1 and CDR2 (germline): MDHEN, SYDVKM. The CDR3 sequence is CASRSGGDETQYF. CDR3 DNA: TGTGCCAGCAGGTCCGGGGGGGATGAGACCCAGTACTTC.

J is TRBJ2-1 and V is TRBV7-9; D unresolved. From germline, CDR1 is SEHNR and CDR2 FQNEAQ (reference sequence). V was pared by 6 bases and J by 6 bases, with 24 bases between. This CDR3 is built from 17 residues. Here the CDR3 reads CASSPRFAGPLSNEQFF. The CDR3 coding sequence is TGTGCCAGCAGTCCAAGGTTTGCAGGCCCTCTCAGCAATGAGCAGTTCTTC.

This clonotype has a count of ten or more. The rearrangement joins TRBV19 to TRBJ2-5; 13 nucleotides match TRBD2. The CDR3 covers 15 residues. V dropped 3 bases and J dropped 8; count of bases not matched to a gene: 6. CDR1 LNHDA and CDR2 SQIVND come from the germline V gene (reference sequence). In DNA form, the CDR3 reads TGTGCCAGTAGTATGACTAGCGGGGGGCTTACAACCCAGTACTTC. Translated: CASSMTSGGLTTQYF.

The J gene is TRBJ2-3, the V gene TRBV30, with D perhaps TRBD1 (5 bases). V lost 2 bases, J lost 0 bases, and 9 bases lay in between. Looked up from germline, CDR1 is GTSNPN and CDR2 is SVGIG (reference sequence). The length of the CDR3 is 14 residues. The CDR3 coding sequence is TGTGCCTGGAGTCTCACAGGAAGCACAGATACGCAGTATTTT. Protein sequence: CAWSLTGSTDTQYF. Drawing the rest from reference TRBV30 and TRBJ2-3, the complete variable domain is SQTIHQWPATLVQPVGSPLSLECTVEGTSNPNLYWYRQAAGRGLQLLFYSVGIGQISSEVPQNLSASRPQDRQFILSSKKLLLSDSGFYLCAWSLTGSTDTQYFGPGTRLTVL.

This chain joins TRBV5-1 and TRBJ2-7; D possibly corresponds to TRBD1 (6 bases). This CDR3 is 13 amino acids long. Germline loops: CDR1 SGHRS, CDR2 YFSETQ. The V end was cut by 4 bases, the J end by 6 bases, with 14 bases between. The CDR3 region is CASSPQGYGEQYF. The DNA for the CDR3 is TGCGCCAGCAGCCCACAGGGATACGGCGAGCAGTACTTC.

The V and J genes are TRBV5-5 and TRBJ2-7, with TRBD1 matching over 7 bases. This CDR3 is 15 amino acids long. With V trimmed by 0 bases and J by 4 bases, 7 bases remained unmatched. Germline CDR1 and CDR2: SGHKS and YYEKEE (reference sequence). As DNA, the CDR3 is TGTGCCAGCAGCTTGGAGGGACAGCCTCCATACGAGCAGTACTTC. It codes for CASSLEGQPPYEQYF.

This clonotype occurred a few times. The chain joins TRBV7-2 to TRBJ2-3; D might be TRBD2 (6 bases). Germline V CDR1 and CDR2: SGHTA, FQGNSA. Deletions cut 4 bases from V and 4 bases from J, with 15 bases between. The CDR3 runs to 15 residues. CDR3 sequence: CASSSAGSRADTQYF. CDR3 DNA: TGTGCCAGCAGCTCCGCGGGGTCTAGGGCAGATACGCAGTATTTT.

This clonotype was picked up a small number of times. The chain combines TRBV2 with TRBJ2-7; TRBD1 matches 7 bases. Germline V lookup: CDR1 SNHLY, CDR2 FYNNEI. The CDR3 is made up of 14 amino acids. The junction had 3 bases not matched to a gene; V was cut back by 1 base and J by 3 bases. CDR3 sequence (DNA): TGTGCCAGCAGTGAAGAAGGGACAGACTACGAGCAGTACTTC. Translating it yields CASSEEGTDYEQYF.

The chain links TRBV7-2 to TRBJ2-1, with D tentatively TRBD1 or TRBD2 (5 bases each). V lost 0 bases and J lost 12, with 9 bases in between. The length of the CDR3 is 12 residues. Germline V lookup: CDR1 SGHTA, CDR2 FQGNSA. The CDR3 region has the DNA TGTGCCAGCAGCTTAGCCCAGAGGGGGCAGTTCTTC. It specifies CASSLAQRGQFF.